A selection of T cell receptor beta chains follows, all from one sample in a study of cytomegalovirus exposure and HLA in healthy donors. Repertoires were generated with immunoSEQ multiplex PCR, while TCRdb's copy carries only in-frame clones and drops some. Of about 120,000 clones detected, less than 65% appear once; the ten largest clones hold about a tenth. The sample was PBMCs. The receptors were sampled from a man between 40 and 49 years old in good health and CMV-seropositive. The CDR3 runs from the conserved cysteine through the conserved F or W. Each record gives: J gene, V gene, CDR3 protein.

TRBJ2-3	TRBV21-1	CASRDRGTQYF
TRBJ1-2	TRBV6-1	CASSPGGRSNYGYTF
TRBJ2-1	TRBV7-9	CASSLLGSGSDEQFF
TRBJ2-7	TRBV4-3	CASSLAWDRSSYEQYF
TRBJ2-7	TRBV7-2	CASSHGLANYEQYF
TRBJ1-2	TRBV28	CASSPSGYSNYGYTF
TRBJ2-3	TRBV7-9	CASSSGADTQYF
TRBJ2-3	TRBV4-3	CASSPSLTDTQYF
TRBJ2-5	TRBV7-2	CASSPQGAETQYF
TRBJ1-2	TRBV7-9	CASSPPTGTDYTQEGYTF
TRBJ2-1	TRBV2	CASSVDTGYNEQFF
TRBJ1-4	TRBV7-2	CASSLNGEGEKLFF
TRBJ1-6	TRBV4-1	CASSQGGGGGSPLHF
TRBJ2-7	TRBV20-1	CSARDRGAEYF
TRBJ2-7	TRBV6-5	CASSLDFSTYEQYF
TRBJ2-3	TRBV5-4	CASSPGTTPSTDTQYF
TRBJ2-7	TRBV6-6	CASSRLSTVSYEQYF
TRBJ2-3	TRBV10-3	CAITDGLAGDTDTQYF
TRBJ2-1	TRBV5-5	CASSPGTGPRYNEQFF
TRBJ2-7	TRBV4-1	CASSPLGTSGGLPYEQYF
TRBJ2-3	TRBV19	CASRIQASTDTQYF
TRBJ1-4	TRBV2	CASSEVQGSGKLFF
TRBJ1-6	TRBV15	CATGGTVNSPLHF
TRBJ2-1	TRBV28	CASSLFRGVNYNEQFF
TRBJ2-7	TRBV6-5	CASRRLTGSSYEQYF
TRBJ2-7	TRBV6-5	CASSLQGASGEQYF
TRBJ2-5	TRBV7-3	CASSWSTSGGWETQYF
TRBJ2-3	TRBV2	CASSDRADTDTQYF
TRBJ2-7	TRBV6-1	CASSEFRPQVYFYEQYF
TRBJ2-1	TRBV28	CASSLIAGLEQFF
TRBJ1-5	TRBV6-6	CASSWGQGAIQPQHF
TRBJ2-7	TRBV4-3	CASSQDPIDTYEQYF
TRBJ2-7	TRBV7-9	CASSVGTGWSEQYF
TRBJ1-6	TRBV25-1	CASSDYRGSYNSPLHF
TRBJ2-2	TRBV5-1	CASSPGPGTGDTGELFF
TRBJ2-7	TRBV7-7	CASSLDRGPYEQYF
TRBJ1-1	TRBV7-2	CASSLVRGMNTEAFF
TRBJ2-1	TRBV25-1	CASSDRGWGEQFF
TRBJ2-5	TRBV7-7	CASSRGQAETQYF
TRBJ1-4	TRBV9	CASSAEVGKLFF
TRBJ2-2	TRBV7-9	CASSLSGGVNTGELFF
TRBJ2-1	TRBV4-1	CASTPRYSSYNEQFF